A single sample gave rise to the 25 T cell receptor beta chains below, sequenced in a study of blood T cell repertoires in COVID-19. Repertoires were generated with immunoSEQ multiplex PCR, while TCRdb's copy carries only in-frame clones and drops some. The data contain 120,000 or so clones, more than 60% of them singletons. Material: peripheral blood. The receptors were gathered from a woman aged 70 to 79 with acute or convalescent COVID-19.

This clone was picked up many times. The chain recombines TRBV6-5 with TRBJ2-7; TRBD2 aligns across 7 bases. V lost 5 bases and J lost 0; bases outside the gene matches: 4. CDR1 and CDR2 (germline): MNHEY, SVGAGI. This CDR3 comprises 14 residues. CDR3 loop: CASSQSGNSYEQYF. The DNA of the CDR3 is TGTGCCAGCAGTCAAAGCGGGAACTCCTACGAGCAGTACTTC.

This clone was counted between two and nine times. The chain carries TRBV6-5 and TRBJ1-2, with 7 bases fitting TRBD1. Germline assignment: CDR1 MNHEY and CDR2 SVGAGI. This CDR3 region has 13 residues. As DNA, the CDR3 is TGTGCTACCTATGACAGGGTTGAAATGGACTACACCTTC. Its protein product is CATYDRVEMDYTF.

This chain connects TRBV5-1 to TRBJ2-3; 9 bases are shared with TRBD2. Looked up from germline, CDR1 is SGHRS and CDR2 is YFSETQ. The CDR3 length is 16 residues. Losses at the gene ends were 0 bases for V and 2 bases for J; bases not matched to a gene: 4. CDR3 amino acids: CASSLGLADNTDTQYF. CDR3 nucleotide sequence: TGCGCCAGCAGCTTGGGACTAGCGGATAACACAGATACGCAGTATTTT.

There are a few counts of this clone. This chain joins TRBV5-4 and TRBJ1-2; D remains ambiguous. The germline V gene has CDR1 SGHNT and CDR2 YYREEE (reference sequence). Trimming pared 3 bases from V and 6 bases from J, leaving 15 bases between. CDR3 length: 14 amino acids. The CDR3 sequence: CASSSHDWRDGYTF. The CDR3 DNA is TGTGCCAGCAGCTCTCATGACTGGAGGGATGGCTACACCTTC.

The chain couples TRBV5-5 to TRBJ2-2, with D hard to call. The germline CDR1 and CDR2 sequences are SGHKS and YYEKEE (reference sequence). The CDR3 is 15 residues long. With 0 bases removed from V and 4 bases from J, the gap between germline ends came to 10 bases. DNA for the CDR3: TGTGCCAGCAGCTTGGCCAGGATGGGCACCGGGGAGCTGTTTTTT. It yields the protein CASSLARMGTGELFF.

This chain connects TRBV24-1 to TRBJ1-2; the match to TRBD1 covers 8 bases. The CDR3 sequence is 13 residues long. Trimming removed 9 bases from V and 3 bases from J; junction bases left unmatched: 5. The V gene's germline CDR1 is KGHDR and CDR2 SFDVKD. CDR3 nucleotide sequence: TGTGCCACCGGAAGGACAGGGCACTATGGCTACACCTTC. Residues: CATGRTGHYGYTF.

A single count supports this clone. V is TRBV4-1 and J is TRBJ1-5; D is possibly TRBD1 (6 bases). The V end was cut by 1 base, the J end by 2 bases, with 6 bases between. Germline V gene lookup returns CDR1 MGHRA and CDR2 YSYEKL. CDR3 length: 14 amino acids. The CDR3 DNA reads TGCGCCAGCAGCCAAGCAGGGGGCAATCAGCCCCAGCATTTT. Encoded protein: CASSQAGGNQPQHF.

CDR3 coding DNA: TGTGCCAGCAGTGTCGTGCGACAGGGCCCTGGAAACACCATATATTTT. Translated, it gives CASSVVRQGPGNTIYF. This rearrangement joins TRBV2 to TRBJ1-3, with TRBD1 identical over 7 bases. Germline V CDR1 and CDR2: SNHLY, FYNNEI. The CDR3 is made up of 16 amino acids. The V segment lost 4 bases and the J segment 2 bases; nucleotides outside the gene matches: 8.

The chain is built from TRBV19 and TRBJ1-5; possibly TRBD1 for D (5 bases). V was cut by 1 base and J by 5 bases, with 9 bases left in between. Germline V gene sequence: CDR1 LNHDA, CDR2 SQIVND (reference sequence). The CDR3 has 14 amino acids. This CDR3 is CASSIGQTHQPQHF. In DNA form, the CDR3 reads TGTGCCAGTAGTATAGGACAGACTCATCAGCCCCAGCATTTT.

This clone was found a few times. The rearrangement links TRBV10-3 to TRBJ2-1, with 9 bases that match TRBD2. J was trimmed by 7 bases and V by 10 bases; bases with no gene match: 8. The CDR3 sequence is 13 residues long. Germline values: CDR1 ENHRY, CDR2 SYGVKD. CDR3: CATLAGEGNEQFF. Here the CDR3 DNA reads TGTGCCACATTAGCGGGGGAGGGTAATGAGCAGTTCTTC.

This chain links TRBV29-1 with TRBJ2-1; 10 bases are shared with TRBD2. The V gene end was trimmed by 6 bases and the J gene end by 6 bases; junction bases not matched to a gene: 8. The CDR3 is 14 amino acids. Germline CDR1 and CDR2: SQVTM and ANQGSEA. The CDR3 is CSVRGLAEGNEQFF. The CDR3 DNA follows: TGCAGCGTCCGCGGACTAGCGGAAGGCAATGAGCAGTTCTTC.

The rearrangement links TRBV5-6 to TRBJ1-1; perhaps TRBD1 as D (6 bases). CDR3 length: 16 amino acids. With 1 base removed from V and 0 bases from J, the gap between germline ends came to 13 bases. Germline V CDR1 and CDR2: SGHDT, YYEEEE. The CDR3 reads CASSLQGSPMNTEAFF. The CDR3 DNA reads TGTGCCAGCAGCTTGCAGGGGAGCCCTATGAACACTGAAGCTTTCTTT.

CDR3 DNA: TGTGCCAGCTCACCAGGACAGGGGGACCTTAATTCACCCCTCCACTTT. It encodes CASSPGQGDLNSPLHF. The chain joins TRBV18 to TRBJ1-6; 10 bases are a match to TRBD1. There are 16 residues in the CDR3. The V segment lost 2 bases and the J segment 6 bases; nucleotides outside the gene matches: 4. CDR1 is KGHSH, CDR2 LQKENI, per germline. The complete variable domain, with remaining parts taken from reference TRBV18 and TRBJ1-6, reads NAGVMQNPRHLVRRRGQEARLRCSPMKGHSHVYWYRQLPEEGLKFMVYLQKENIIDESGMPKERFSAEFPKEGPSILRIQQVVRGDSAAYFCASSPGQGDLNSPLHFGNGTRLTVT.

This chain uses TRBV19 with TRBJ2-3; TRBD2 matches 9 bases. Germline V lookup: CDR1 LNHDA, CDR2 SQIVND (reference sequence). Trimming removed 5 bases from V and 2 bases from J; junction bases left unmatched: 5. The CDR3 consists of 15 residues. The CDR3: CASSPSGGHTDTQYF. The CDR3 DNA is TGTGCCAGTAGTCCGAGCGGGGGGCACACAGATACGCAGTATTTT.

The gene calls are TRBV5-1 and TRBJ2-2, with 7 bases identical to TRBD1. CDR1 SGHRS and CDR2 YFSETQ come from the germline V gene. With 1 base clipped from V and 3 bases from J, the junction kept 3 bases outside the gene matches. This CDR3 region has 15 residues. The chain's CDR3 is CASSLTGVDTGELFF. The CDR3 DNA reads as TGCGCCAGCAGCTTGACAGGGGTTGACACCGGGGAGCTGTTTTTT. Drawing the rest from reference TRBV5-1 and TRBJ2-2, the complete variable domain is KAGVTQTPRYLIKTRGQQVTLSCSPISGHRSVSWYQQTPGQGLQFLFEYFSETQRNKGNFPGRFSGRQFSNSRSEMNVSTLELGDSALYLCASSLTGVDTGELFFGEGSRLTVL.

There are a few counts of this clone. J is TRBJ1-4 and V is TRBV7-6; a possible D gene is TRBD1 (5 bases). The CDR3 is made up of 17 amino acids. Germline CDR1 SGHVS, CDR2 FNYEAQ. Trimming removed 5 bases at V and 1 base at J, with 17 bases between. CDR3 region: CASSDYVPGGTNEKLFF. As DNA, the CDR3 is TGTGCCAGCAGCGATTACGTACCGGGGGGAACTAATGAAAAACTGTTTTTT.

This sequence joins TRBV11-2 and TRBJ1-1; weak D call: TRBD1 (6 bases). The CDR3 spans 14 residues. Trimming took off 1 base at V and 4 bases at J, with 10 bases between the two ends. Germline CDR1 is SGHAT and CDR2 is FQNNGV. CDR3 DNA sequence: TGTGCCAGCAGCTTAGGGGGGCGCGGCACTGAAGCTTTCTTT. Amino acid sequence: CASSLGGRGTEAFF.

This rearrangement joins TRBV19 to TRBJ1-2; TRBD1 aligns across 7 bases. After removal of 3 bases from V and 1 base from J, the junction contained 11 bases not matched to a gene. The CDR3 is 17 residues long. Germline V lookup: CDR1 LNHDA, CDR2 SQIVND (reference sequence). In DNA form, the CDR3 reads TGTGCCAGTAGTATCCCGGCCGGGACAGTCGATAACTATGGCTACACCTTC. Its protein is CASSIPAGTVDNYGYTF.

Notes on this clone: The sample holds other DNA sequences that translate to the same CDR3. The chain couples TRBV5-1 to TRBJ2-7; TRBD1 aligns across 8 bases. The ends lost 0 bases at V and 4 bases at J; junction bases unmatched: 6. Looked up from germline, CDR1 is SGHRS and CDR2 is YFSETQ. The CDR3 spans 15 residues. CDR3 nucleotides: TGCGCCAGCAGCTTGGTGGCAGGGGGCGGGTACGAGCAGTACTTC. Encoded protein: CASSLVAGGGYEQYF.

This clone was seen a few times. V gene TRBV4-3 combines with J gene TRBJ2-1, with TRBD2 identical over 7 bases. The CDR3 consists of 16 residues. J was trimmed by 2 bases and V by 4 bases; bases with no gene match: 8. CDR1 LGHNA and CDR2 YSLEER come from the germline V gene. This CDR3 reads CASSRHYGRTYNEQFF. Here the CDR3 DNA reads TGCGCCAGCAGCCGACATTACGGGAGGACCTACAATGAGCAGTTCTTC.

The genes are TRBV10-3 and TRBJ1-2; TRBD1 is a possible D gene (5 bases). Trimming stripped 5 bases from V and 6 bases from J, with 10 bases between. Germline V gene lookup returns CDR1 ENHRY and CDR2 SYGVKD. This CDR3 is built from 12 residues. The CDR3 sequence is CAISQGKDGYTF. CDR3 coding DNA: TGTGCCATCAGTCAGGGAAAGGATGGCTACACCTTC.

This clone has just a few counts. The J gene is TRBJ1-2, the V gene TRBV15; perhaps TRBD1 as D (5 bases). This CDR3 has 15 amino acids. The ends were cut back, 0 bases at V and 4 bases at J, with 12 bases in the middle. Germline CDR1 LNHNV, CDR2 YYDKDF (reference sequence). The CDR3 is CATSRDRRGPYGYTF. The CDR3 DNA reads TGTGCCACCAGCAGAGATAGAAGGGGTCCCTATGGCTACACCTTC.

The chain carries TRBV7-7 and TRBJ1-5, with 7 bases that match TRBD1. The CDR3 contains 15 residues. Per germline, CDR1 SSHAT and CDR2 FNYEAQ (reference sequence). J was trimmed by 6 bases and V by 5 bases; bases with no gene match: 10. DNA for the CDR3: TGTGCCAGCAGCCGTGGGGACAGACAGGGTCAGCCCCAGCATTTT. Translating gives CASSRGDRQGQPQHF.

The V gene is TRBV5-6, the J gene TRBJ2-7; 8 bases match TRBD1. J was trimmed by 1 base and V by 0 bases; bases with no gene match: 6. This CDR3 comprises 16 residues. Germline V gene data show CDR1 as SGHDT and CDR2 as YYEEEE. Written as DNA, the CDR3 is TGTGCCAGCAGCTTGGCCTGGACAGGGCCATCCTACGAGCAGTACTTC. Protein sequence: CASSLAWTGPSYEQYF.

The rearrangement joins TRBV4-1 to TRBJ2-3; a possible D gene is TRBD1 (6 bases). The V end was cut by 0 bases, the J end by 5 bases, with 15 bases between. This CDR3 is 16 amino acids long. Germline V lookup: CDR1 MGHRA, CDR2 YSYEKL. The CDR3 loop reads CASSQEGIQGKDTQYF. The CDR3 DNA reads as TGCGCCAGCAGCCAAGAAGGCATACAGGGTAAAGATACGCAGTATTTT.